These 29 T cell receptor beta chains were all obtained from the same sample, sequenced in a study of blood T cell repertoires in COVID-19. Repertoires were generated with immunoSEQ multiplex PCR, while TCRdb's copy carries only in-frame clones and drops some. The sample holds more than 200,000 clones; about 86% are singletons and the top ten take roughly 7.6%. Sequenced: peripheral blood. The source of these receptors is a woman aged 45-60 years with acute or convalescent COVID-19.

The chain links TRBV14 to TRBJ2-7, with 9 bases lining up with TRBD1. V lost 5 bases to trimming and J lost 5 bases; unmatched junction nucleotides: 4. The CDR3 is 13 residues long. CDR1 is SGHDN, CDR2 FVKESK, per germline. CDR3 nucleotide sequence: TGTGCCAGCAGCTCGGGACAGGGCGACGAGCAGTACTTC. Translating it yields CASSSGQGDEQYF.

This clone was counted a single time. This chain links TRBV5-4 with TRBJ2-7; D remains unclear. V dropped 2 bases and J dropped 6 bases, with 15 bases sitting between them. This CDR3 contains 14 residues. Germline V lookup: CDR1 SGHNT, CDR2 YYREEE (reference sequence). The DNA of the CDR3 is TGTGCCAGCAGCTTTCGCGGCGGCATACGCGAGCAGTACTTC. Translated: CASSFRGGIREQYF.

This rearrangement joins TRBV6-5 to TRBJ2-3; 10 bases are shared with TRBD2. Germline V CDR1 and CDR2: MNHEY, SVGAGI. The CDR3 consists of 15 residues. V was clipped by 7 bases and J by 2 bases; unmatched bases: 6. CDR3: CASNELAGVTDTQYF. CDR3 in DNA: TGTGCCAGCAACGAGCTAGCGGGAGTCACAGATACGCAGTATTTT.

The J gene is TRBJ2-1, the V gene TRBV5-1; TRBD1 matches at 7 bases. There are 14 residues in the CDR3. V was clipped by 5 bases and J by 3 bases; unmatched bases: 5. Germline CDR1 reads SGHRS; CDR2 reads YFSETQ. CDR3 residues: CASSSGTDYNEQFF. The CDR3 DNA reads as TGCGCCAGCAGTTCCGGGACAGACTACAATGAGCAGTTCTTC.

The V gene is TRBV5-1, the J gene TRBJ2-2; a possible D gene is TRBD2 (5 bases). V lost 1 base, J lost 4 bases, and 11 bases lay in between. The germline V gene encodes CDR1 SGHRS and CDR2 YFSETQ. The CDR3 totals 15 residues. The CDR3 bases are TGCGCCAGCAGCTTGTTCGAGGGTACCACCGGGGAGCTGTTTTTT. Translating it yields CASSLFEGTTGELFF. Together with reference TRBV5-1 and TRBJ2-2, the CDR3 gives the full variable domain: KAGVTQTPRYLIKTRGQQVTLSCSPISGHRSVSWYQQTPGQGLQFLFEYFSETQRNKGNFPGRFSGRQFSNSRSEMNVSTLELGDSALYLCASSLFEGTTGELFFGEGSRLTVL.

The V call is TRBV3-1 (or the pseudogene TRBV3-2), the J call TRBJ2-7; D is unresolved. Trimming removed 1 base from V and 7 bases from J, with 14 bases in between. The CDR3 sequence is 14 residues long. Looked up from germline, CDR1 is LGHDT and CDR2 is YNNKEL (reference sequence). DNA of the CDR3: TGTGCCAGCAGCCAAGCCCGCACTAATCATGAGCAGTACTTC. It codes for CASSQARTNHEQYF.

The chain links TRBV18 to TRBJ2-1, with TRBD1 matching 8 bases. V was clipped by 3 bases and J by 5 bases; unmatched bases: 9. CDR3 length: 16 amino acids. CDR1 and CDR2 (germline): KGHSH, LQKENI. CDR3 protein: CASSPLPQGANNEQFF. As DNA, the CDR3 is TGTGCCAGCTCACCGCTACCCCAGGGGGCGAACAATGAGCAGTTCTTC. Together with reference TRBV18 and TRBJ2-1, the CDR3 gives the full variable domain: NAGVMQNPRHLVRRRGQEARLRCSPMKGHSHVYWYRQLPEEGLKFMVYLQKENIIDESGMPKERFSAEFPKEGPSILRIQQVVRGDSAAYFCASSPLPQGANNEQFFGPGTRLTVL.

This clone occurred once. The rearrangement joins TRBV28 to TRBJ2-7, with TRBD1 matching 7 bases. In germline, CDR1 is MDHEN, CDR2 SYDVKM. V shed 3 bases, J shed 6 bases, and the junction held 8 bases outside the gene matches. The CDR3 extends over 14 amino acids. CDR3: CASSLRDSVREQYF. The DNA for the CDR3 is TGTGCCAGCAGTTTGAGGGACAGCGTGCGCGAGCAGTACTTC.

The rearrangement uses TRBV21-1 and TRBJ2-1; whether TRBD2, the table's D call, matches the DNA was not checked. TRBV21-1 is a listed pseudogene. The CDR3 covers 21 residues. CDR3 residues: CASSTLFGLVERSPSYNEQFF. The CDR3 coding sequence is TGTGCCAGCAGCACCCTTTTTGGACTAGTCGAGCGGTCCCCATCATACAATGAGCAGTTCTTC.

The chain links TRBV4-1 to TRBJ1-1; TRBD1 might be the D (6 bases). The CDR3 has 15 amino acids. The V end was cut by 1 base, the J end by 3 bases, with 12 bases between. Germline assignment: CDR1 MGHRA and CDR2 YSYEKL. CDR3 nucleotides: TGCGCCAGCAGCCAAGTGGAGGCAGGGGACACTGAAGCTTTCTTT. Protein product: CASSQVEAGDTEAFF.

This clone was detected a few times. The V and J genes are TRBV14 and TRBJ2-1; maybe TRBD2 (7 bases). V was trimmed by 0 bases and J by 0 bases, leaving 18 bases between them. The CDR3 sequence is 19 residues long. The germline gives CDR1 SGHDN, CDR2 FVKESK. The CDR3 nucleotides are TGTGCCAGCAGCCAAGACGGGGGCTTCGGCGGGAGCTCCTACAATGAGCAGTTCTTC. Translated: CASSQDGGFGGSSYNEQFF.

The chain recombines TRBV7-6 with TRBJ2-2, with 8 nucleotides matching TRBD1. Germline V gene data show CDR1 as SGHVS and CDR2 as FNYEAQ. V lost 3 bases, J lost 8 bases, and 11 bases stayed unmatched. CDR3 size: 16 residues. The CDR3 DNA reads TGTGCCAGCAGCTTGGTTCCGCAGGGGGCGTCTGGGGAGCTGTTTTTT. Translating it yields CASSLVPQGASGELFF. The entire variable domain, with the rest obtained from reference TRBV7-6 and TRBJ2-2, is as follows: GAGVSQSPRYKVTKRGQDVALRCDPISGHVSLYWYRQALGQGPEFLTYFNYEAQQDKSGLPNDRFSAERPEGSISTLTIQRTEQRDSAMYRCASSLVPQGASGELFFGEGSRLTVL.

This chain's CDR3 is CASSSGESNQPQHF. CDR3 in DNA: TGTGCCAGCAGCTCAGGGGAGAGCAATCAGCCCCAGCATTTT. The V and J genes are TRBV28 and TRBJ1-5; a possible D gene is TRBD1 (6 bases). CDR1 and CDR2 from the germline V gene are MDHEN and SYDVKM. The CDR3 is 14 residues long. V was pared by 6 bases and J by 1 base, with 10 bases between.

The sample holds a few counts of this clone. The CDR3 DNA sequence: TGTGCCAGCAGCCTCCGCCCTGAGCGGGAGGGCACCGGGGAGCTGTTTTTT. This gives the protein CASSLRPEREGTGELFF. The chain uses TRBV5-5 and TRBJ2-2; 10 positions match TRBD2. Germline CDR1 reads SGHKS; CDR2 reads YYEKEE (reference sequence). The junction had 10 bases not matched to a gene; V was cut back by 4 bases and J by 4 bases. This CDR3 contains 17 residues. Drawing the rest from reference TRBV5-5 and TRBJ2-2, the complete variable domain is DAGVTQSPTHLIKTRGQQVTLRCSPISGHKSVSWYQQVLGQGPQFIFQYYEKEERGRGNFPDRFSARQFPNYSSELNVNALLLGDSALYLCASSLRPEREGTGELFFGEGSRLTVL.

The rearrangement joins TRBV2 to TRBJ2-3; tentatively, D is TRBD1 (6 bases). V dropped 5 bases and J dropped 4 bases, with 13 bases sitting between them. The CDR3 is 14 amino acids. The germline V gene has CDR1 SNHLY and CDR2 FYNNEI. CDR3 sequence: CASSQAGESDTQYF. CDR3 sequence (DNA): TGTGCCAGCAGTCAGGCAGGGGAGTCAGATACGCAGTATTTT. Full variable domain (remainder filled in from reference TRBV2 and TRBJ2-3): EPEVTQTPSHQVTQMGQEVILRCVPISNHLYFYWYRQILGQKVEFLVSFYNNEISEKSEIFDDQFSVERPDGSNFTLKIRSTKLEDSAMYFCASSQAGESDTQYFGPGTRLTVL.

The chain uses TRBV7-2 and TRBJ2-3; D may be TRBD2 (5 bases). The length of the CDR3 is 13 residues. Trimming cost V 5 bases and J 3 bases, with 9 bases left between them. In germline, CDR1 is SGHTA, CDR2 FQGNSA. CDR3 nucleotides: TGTGCCAGCAGCGTACGGGGAACAGATACGCAGTATTTT. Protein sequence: CASSVRGTDTQYF. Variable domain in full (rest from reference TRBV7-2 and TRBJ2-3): GAGVSQSPSNKVTEKGKDVELRCDPISGHTALYWYRQSLGQGLEFLIYFQGNSAPDKSGLPSDRFSAERTGGSVSTLTIQRTQQEDSAVYLCASSVRGTDTQYFGPGTRLTVL.

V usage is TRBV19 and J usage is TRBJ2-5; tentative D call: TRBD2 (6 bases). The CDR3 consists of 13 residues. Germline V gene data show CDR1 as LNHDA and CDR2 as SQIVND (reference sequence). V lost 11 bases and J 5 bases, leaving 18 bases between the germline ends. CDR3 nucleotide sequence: TGTGCCTCACAGACTAGTGGGGTCGAGACCCAGTACTTC. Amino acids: CASQTSGVETQYF.

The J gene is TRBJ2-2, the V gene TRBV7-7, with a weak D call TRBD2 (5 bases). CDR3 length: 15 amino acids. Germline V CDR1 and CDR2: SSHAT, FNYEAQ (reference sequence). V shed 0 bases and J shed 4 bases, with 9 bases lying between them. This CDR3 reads CASSLALAGTGELFF. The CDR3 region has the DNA TGTGCCAGCAGCTTAGCTCTAGCTGGCACCGGGGAGCTGTTTTTT.

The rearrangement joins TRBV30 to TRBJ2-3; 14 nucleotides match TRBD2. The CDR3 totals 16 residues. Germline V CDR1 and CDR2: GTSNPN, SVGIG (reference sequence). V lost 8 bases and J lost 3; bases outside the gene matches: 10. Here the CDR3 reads CALGTSGRRGTDTQYF. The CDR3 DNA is TGTGCCCTCGGGACTAGCGGGAGACGGGGGACAGATACGCAGTATTTT.

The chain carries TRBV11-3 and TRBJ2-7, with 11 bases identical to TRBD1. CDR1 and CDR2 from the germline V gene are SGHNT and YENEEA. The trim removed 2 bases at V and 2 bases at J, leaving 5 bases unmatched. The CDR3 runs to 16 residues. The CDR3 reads CASSLRGTGGTYEQYF. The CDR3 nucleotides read TGTGCCAGCAGCTTAAGAGGGACAGGGGGGACCTACGAGCAGTACTTC.

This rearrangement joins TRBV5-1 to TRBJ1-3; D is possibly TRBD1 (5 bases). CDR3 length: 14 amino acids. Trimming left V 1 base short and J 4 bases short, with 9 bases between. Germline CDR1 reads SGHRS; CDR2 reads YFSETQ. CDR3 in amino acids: CASSLSGFGNTIYF. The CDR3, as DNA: TGCGCCAGCAGCTTGTCAGGGTTCGGAAACACCATATATTTT.

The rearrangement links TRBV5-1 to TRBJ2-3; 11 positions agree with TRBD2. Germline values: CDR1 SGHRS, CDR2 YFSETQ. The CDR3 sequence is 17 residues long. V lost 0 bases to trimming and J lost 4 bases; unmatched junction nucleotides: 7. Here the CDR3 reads CASSLELLAGDPDTQYF. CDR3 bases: TGCGCCAGCAGCTTGGAGCTACTAGCGGGAGATCCAGATACGCAGTATTTT.

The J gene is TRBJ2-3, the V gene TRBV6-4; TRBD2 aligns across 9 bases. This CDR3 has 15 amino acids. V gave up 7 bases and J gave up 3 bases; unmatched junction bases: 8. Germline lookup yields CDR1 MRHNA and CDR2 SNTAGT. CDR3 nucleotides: TGTGCCAGCACCTCCTCGGGACTAGCTACAGATACGCAGTATTTT. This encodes CASTSSGLATDTQYF.

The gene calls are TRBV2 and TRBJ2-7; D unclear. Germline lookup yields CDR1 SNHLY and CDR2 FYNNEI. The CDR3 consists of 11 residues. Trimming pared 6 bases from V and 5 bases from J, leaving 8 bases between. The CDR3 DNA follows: TGTGCCAGCAGCGCTCACAACGAGCAGTACTTC. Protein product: CASSAHNEQYF.

The CDR3 reads CASSRYSTDTQYF. As DNA, the CDR3 is TGTGCCAGCAGCCGCTACAGCACAGATACGCAGTATTTT. The V and J genes are TRBV7-3 and TRBJ2-3; D ambiguous. This CDR3 comprises 13 residues. V was trimmed by 5 bases and J by 0 bases, leaving 6 bases between them. The germline gives CDR1 SGHTA, CDR2 FQGTGA.

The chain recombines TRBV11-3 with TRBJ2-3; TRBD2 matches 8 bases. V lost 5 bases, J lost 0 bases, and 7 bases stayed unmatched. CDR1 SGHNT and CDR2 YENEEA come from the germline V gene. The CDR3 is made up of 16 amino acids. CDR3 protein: CASSPGLGGSTDTQYF. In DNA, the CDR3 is TGTGCCAGCAGCCCGGGACTAGGGGGGAGCACAGATACGCAGTATTTT.

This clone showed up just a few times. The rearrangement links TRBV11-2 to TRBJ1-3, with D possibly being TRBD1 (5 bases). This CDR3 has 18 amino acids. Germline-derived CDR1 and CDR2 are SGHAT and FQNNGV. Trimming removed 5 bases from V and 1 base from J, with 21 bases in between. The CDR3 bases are TGTGCCAGCAGCCCGACAGCTTTCCTGGGTGAATCTGGAAACACCATATATTTT. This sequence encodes CASSPTAFLGESGNTIYF.

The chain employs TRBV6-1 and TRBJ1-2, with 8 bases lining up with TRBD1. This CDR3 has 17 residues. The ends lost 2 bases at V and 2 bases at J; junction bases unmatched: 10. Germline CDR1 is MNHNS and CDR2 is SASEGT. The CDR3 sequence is CASSEFSLGQENYGYTF. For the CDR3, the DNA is TGTGCCAGCAGTGAATTTTCGTTGGGACAGGAGAACTATGGCTACACCTTC.

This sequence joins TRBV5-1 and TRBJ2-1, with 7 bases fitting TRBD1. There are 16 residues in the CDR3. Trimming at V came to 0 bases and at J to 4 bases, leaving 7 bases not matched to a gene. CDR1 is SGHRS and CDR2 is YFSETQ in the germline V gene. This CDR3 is CASSLGGQKVYNEQFF. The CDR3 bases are TGCGCCAGCAGCTTGGGGGGACAGAAGGTTTACAATGAGCAGTTCTTC.